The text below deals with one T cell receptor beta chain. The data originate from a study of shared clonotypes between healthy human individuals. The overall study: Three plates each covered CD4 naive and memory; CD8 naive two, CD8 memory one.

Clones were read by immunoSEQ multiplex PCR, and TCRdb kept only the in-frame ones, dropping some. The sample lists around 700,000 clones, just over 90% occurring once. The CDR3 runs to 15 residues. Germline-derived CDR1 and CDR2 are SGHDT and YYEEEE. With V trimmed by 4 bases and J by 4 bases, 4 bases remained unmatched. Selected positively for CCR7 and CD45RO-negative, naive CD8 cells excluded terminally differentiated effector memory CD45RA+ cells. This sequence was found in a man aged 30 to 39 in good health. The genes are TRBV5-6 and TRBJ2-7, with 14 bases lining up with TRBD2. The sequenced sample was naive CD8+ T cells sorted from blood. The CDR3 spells CASSPGLAGVYEQYF. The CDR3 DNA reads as TGTGCCAGCAGCCCGGGACTAGCGGGAGTATACGAGCAGTACTTC. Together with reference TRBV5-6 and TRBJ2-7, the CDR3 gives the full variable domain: DAGVTQSPTHLIKTRGQQVTLRCSPKSGHDTVSWYQQALGQGPQFIFQYYEEEERQRGNFPDRFSGHQFPNYSSELNVNALLLGDSALYLCASSPGLAGVYEQYFGPGTRLTVT.